This T cell receptor (beta chain) was sequenced during a study of shared clonotypes between healthy human individuals. For the study at large: A couple of women and a few men aged 18 to 49 made up the donors. Study-wide results and caveats: Generally, naive subsets (rather than memory subsets) showed larger estimated richness.

This CDR3 comprises 17 residues. Germline CDR1 and CDR2: SGHAT and FQNNGV. Unmatched junction bases numbered 11, after V lost 3 bases and J lost 4 bases. How the authors handled the data: ImmunoSEQ output held junction-only sequences without quality scores, so filtering differed. Using immunoSEQ multiplex PCR, the repertoire was profiled, and TCRdb retains in-frame clones only, with some absent. D and trimming were read from the DNA, whereas the V and J calls and clone size are those reported in that table. The table shows a few million clones, with just over 90% occurring only once. Of note for this clone: Its antigen is unknown.

This rearrangement joins TRBV11-2 to TRBJ2-1; 8 nucleotides agree with TRBD2. Sequencing input: naive CD4+ T cells from PBMCs. Subset here: CD45RA+ positively selected. This receptor was identified in a man aged 18-30 years in good health. Some clones in this sample may be carry-over from other donors' samples. The CDR3 spells CASSLLFREREYNEQFF. In nucleotides, the CDR3 is TGTGCCAGCAGCTTGCTATTTCGTGAGCGGGAGTACAATGAGCAGTTCTTC.